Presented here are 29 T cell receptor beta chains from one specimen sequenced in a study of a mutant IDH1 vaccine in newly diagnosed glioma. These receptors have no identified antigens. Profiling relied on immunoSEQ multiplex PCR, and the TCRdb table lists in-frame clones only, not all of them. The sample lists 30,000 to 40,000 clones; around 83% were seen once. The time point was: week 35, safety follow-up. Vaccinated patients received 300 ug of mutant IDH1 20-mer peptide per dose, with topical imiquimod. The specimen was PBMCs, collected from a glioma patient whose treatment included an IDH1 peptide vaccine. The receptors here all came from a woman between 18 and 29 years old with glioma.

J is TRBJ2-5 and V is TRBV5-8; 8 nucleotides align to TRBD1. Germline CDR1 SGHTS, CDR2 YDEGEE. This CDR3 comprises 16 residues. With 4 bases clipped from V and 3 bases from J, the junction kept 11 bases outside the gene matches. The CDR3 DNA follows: TGTGCCAGCAGCCGCTCGGACAGGGAGGCCAAAGAGACCCAGTACTTC. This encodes CASSRSDREAKETQYF.

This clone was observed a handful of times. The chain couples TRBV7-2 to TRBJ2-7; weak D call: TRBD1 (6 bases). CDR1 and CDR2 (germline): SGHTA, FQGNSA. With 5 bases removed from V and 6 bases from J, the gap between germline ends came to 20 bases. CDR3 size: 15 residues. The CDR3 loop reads CASSPTRQAYTEQYF. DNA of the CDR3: TGTGCCAGCAGCCCTACAAGACAGGCTTATACCGAGCAGTACTTC. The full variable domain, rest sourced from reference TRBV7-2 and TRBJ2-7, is GAGVSQSPSNKVTEKGKDVELRCDPISGHTALYWYRQSLGQGLEFLIYFQGNSAPDKSGLPSDRFSAERTGGSVSTLTIQRTQQEDSAVYLCASSPTRQAYTEQYFGPGTRLTVT.

The CDR3 spells CASSLGHSSTDTQYF. The CDR3 bases are TGCGCCAGCAGCTTGGGGCATTCTAGCACAGATACGCAGTATTTT. V and J are TRBV5-1 and TRBJ2-3; no clear D gene. The CDR3 runs to 15 residues. The germline V and J ends were trimmed by 0 bases and 0 bases, with 8 bases remaining between them. The V gene's germline CDR1 is SGHRS and CDR2 YFSETQ.

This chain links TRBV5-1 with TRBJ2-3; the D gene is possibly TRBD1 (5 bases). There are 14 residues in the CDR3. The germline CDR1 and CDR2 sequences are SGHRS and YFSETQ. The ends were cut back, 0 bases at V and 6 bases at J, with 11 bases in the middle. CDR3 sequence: CASSLAAGSDTQYF. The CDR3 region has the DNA TGCGCCAGCAGCTTGGCCGCAGGGTCGGATACGCAGTATTTT.

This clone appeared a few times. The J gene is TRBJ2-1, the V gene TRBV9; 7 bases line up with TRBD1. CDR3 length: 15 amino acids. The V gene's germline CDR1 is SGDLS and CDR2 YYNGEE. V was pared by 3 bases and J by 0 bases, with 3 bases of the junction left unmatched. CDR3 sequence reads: CASSGRDSSYNEQFF. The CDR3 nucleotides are TGTGCCAGCAGCGGCCGGGACAGCTCCTACAATGAGCAGTTCTTC.

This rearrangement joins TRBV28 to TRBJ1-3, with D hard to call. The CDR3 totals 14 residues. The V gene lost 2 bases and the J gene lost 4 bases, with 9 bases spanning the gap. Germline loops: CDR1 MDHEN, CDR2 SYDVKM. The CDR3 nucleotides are TGTGCCAGCAGTTTAAGGGTGGGAGGAAACACCATATATTTT. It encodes CASSLRVGGNTIYF.

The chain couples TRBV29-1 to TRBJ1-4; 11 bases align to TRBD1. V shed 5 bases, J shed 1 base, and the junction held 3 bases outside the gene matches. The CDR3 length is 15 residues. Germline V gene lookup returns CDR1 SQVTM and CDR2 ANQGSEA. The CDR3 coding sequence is TGCAGCGTTCTAGGGACAGGGGGAACTAATGAAAAACTGTTTTTT. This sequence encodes CSVLGTGGTNEKLFF.

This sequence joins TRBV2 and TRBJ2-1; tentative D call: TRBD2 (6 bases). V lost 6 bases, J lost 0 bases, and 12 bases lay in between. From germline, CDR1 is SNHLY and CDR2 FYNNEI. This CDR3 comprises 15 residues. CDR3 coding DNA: TGTGCCAGCAGGGGCGGAGCGGGCTCCTACAATGAGCAGTTCTTC. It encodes CASRGGAGSYNEQFF.

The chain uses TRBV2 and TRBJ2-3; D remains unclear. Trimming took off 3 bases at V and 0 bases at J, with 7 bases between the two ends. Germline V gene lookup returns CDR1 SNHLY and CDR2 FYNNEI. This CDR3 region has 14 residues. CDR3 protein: CASSDSSSTDTQYF. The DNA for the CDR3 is TGTGCCAGCAGTGACAGCTCTAGCACAGATACGCAGTATTTT.

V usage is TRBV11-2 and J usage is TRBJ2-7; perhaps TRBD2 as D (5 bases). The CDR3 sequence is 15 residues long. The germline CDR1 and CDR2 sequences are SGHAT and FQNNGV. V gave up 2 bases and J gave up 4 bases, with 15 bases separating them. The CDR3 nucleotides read TGTGCCAGCAGCTTATTTGCCCCCCGGGGTTACGAGCAGTACTTC. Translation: CASSLFAPRGYEQYF.

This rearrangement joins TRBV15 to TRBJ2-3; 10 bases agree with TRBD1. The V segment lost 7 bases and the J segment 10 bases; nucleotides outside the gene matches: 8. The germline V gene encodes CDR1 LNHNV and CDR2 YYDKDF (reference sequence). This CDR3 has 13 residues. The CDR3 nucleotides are TGTGCCACCACGGACAGGGGGTTTAGTTCGCAGTATTTT. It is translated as CATTDRGFSSQYF.

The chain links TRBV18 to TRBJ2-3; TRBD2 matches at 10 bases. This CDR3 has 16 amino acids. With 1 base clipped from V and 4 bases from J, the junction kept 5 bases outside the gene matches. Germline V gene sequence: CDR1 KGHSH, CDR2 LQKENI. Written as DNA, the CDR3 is TGTGCCAGCTCACCACGGGTAGCGGGAGGATCAGATACGCAGTATTTT. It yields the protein CASSPRVAGGSDTQYF.

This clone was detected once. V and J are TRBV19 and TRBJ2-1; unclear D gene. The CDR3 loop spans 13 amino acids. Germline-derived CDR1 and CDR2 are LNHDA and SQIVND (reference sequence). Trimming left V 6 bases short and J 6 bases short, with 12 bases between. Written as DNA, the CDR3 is TGTGCCAGTAGCCTCGGCCTCAGCAATGAGCAGTTCTTC. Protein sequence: CASSLGLSNEQFF.

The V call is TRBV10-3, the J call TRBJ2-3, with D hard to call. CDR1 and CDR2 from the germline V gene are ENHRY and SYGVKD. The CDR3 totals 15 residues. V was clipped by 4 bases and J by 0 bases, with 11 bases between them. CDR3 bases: TGTGCCATCAGTGGGGCGCTAGAGAGCACAGATACGCAGTATTTT. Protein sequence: CAISGALESTDTQYF.

Here the CDR3 DNA reads TGCGCCAGCAGCCAAGACGGGACAGATGAAAAACTGTTTTTT. Translated, it gives CASSQDGTDEKLFF. The rearrangement joins TRBV4-3 to TRBJ1-4; TRBD1 matches 7 bases. This CDR3 has 14 residues. The trim removed 0 bases at V and 6 bases at J, leaving 1 base unmatched. The germline gives CDR1 LGHNA, CDR2 YSLEER.

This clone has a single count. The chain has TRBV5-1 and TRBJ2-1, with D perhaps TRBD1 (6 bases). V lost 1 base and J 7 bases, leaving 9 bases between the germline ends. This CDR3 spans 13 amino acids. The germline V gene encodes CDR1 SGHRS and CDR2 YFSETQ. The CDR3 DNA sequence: TGCGCCAGCAGCTTGTTCAGGGGTAATGAGCAGTTCTTC. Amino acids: CASSLFRGNEQFF.

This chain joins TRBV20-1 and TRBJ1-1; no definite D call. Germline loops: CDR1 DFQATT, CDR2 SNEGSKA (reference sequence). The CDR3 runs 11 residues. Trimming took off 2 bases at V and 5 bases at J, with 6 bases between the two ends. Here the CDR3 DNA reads TGCAGTGCTAGAAAAAGAACTGAAGCTTTCTTT. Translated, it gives CSARKRTEAFF.

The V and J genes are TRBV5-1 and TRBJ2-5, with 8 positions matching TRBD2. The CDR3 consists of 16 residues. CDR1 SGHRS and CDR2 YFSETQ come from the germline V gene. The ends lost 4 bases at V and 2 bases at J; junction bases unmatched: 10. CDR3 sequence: CASSAPPGTRQETQYF. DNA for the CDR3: TGCGCCAGCAGCGCCCCACCCGGGACTAGGCAAGAGACCCAGTACTTC.

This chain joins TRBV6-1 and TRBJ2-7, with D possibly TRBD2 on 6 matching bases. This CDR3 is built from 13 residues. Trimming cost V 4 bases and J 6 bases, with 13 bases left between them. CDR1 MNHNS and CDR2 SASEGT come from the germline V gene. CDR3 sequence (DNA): TGTGCCAGCAGTGCGTGGACTACCGTCGAGCAGTACTTC. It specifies CASSAWTTVEQYF.

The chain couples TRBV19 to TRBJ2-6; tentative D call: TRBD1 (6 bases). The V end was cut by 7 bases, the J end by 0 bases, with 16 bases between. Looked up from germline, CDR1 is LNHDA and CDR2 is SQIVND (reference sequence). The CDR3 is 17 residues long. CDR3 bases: TGTGCCAGTACGGACAGTCTACAATTCTCTGGGGCCAACGTCCTGACTTTC. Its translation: CASTDSLQFSGANVLTF.

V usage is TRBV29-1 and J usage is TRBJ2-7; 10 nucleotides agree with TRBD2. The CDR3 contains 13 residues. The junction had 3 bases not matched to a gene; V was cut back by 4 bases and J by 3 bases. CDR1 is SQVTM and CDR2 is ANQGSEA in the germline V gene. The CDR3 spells CSVGVAGGYEQYF. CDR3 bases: TGCAGCGTTGGGGTAGCGGGGGGCTACGAGCAGTACTTC.

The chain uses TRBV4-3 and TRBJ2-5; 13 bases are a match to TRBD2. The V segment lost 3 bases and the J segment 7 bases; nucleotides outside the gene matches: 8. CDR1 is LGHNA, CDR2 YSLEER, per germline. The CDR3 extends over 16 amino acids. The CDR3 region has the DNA TGCGCCAGCAGCCATACCGGGACTAGCGGGGCCAGGACCCAGTACTTC. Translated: CASSHTGTSGARTQYF.

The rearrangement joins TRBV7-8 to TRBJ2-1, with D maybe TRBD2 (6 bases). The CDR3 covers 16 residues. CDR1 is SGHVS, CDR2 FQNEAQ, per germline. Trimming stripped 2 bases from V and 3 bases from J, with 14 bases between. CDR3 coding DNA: TGTGCCAGCAGCTTACAACGGCTAGCGAACTACAATGAGCAGTTCTTC. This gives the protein CASSLQRLANYNEQFF.

Here the CDR3 reads CASSQGSGEQFF. CDR3 DNA: TGTGCCAGCAGCCAAGGTTCTGGGGAGCAGTTCTTC. The J gene is TRBJ2-1, the V gene TRBV14; no definite D call. The V and J ends lost 1 base and 10 bases respectively, with 8 bases between them. Germline V gene data show CDR1 as SGHDN and CDR2 as FVKESK. The CDR3 length is 12 residues.

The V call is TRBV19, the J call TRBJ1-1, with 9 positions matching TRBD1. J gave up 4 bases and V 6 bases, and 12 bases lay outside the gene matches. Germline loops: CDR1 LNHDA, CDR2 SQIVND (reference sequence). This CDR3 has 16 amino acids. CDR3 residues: CASRAIDRGVSTEAFF. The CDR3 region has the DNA TGTGCCAGTAGAGCGATAGACAGGGGGGTAAGCACTGAAGCTTTCTTT.

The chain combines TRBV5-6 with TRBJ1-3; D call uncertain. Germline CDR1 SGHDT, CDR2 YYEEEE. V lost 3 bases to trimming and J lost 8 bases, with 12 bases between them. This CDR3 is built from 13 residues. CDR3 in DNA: TGTGCCAGCAGCTCCATTCTTACAGACACCATATATTTT. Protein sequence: CASSSILTDTIYF.

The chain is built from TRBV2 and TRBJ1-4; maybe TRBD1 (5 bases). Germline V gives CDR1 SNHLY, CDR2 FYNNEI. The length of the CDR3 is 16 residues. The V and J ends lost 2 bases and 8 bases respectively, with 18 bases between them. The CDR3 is CASSEIQGQMREKLFF. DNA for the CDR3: TGTGCCAGCAGTGAAATTCAGGGTCAAATGCGGGAAAAACTGTTTTTT.

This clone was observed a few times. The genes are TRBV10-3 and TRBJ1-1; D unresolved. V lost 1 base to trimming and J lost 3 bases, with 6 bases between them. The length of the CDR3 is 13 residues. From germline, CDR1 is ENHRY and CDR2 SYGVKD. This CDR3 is CAISEYQYTEAFF. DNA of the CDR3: TGTGCCATCAGTGAGTATCAGTACACTGAAGCTTTCTTT.

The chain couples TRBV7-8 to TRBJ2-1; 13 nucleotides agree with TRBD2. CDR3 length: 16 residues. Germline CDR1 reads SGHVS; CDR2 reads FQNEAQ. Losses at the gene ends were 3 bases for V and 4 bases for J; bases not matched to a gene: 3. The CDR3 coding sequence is TGTGCCAGCAGCTTCGGACTAGCGGGAGTTTACAATGAGCAGTTCTTC. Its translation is CASSFGLAGVYNEQFF.